This T cell receptor (beta chain) was identified in a study of cytomegalovirus exposure and HLA in healthy donors. The PCR contained 60 Vbeta and 13 Jbeta primers. In the original processing: Per a later analysis, the number of unique TCR beta chains was approximately 73 million, of which around 10 million were shared. The protocol was immunoSEQ multiplex PCR, while the TCRdb copy is restricted to in-frame clones and leaves out a portion. The V and J calls and clone size are taken from that table; D and trimming were inferred from the DNA. The table has 150,000 to 200,000 clones, roughly 80% seen once. As to this clone: Its antigen remains unknown.

Per germline, CDR1 SGHRS and CDR2 YFSETQ. V was trimmed by 3 bases and J by 6 bases, leaving 10 bases between them. CDR3 length equals 13 residues. Study-level points and caveats: When presence/absence was analysed, sequencing depth was taken to be roughly uniform across donors. Some 16,000 TCR beta sequences were associated with HLA alleles at 0.05 false discovery rate in a later analysis. Listed as cytomegalovirus-associated were 150 or so TCR beta chains.

V and J are TRBV5-1 and TRBJ2-1; TRBD2 is a possible D gene (6 bases). Source material: PBMCs. The receptor's source is a female donor in good health and CMV-seronegative. The CDR3 region is CASSWAGTNEQFF. CDR3 DNA: TGCGCCAGCAGCTGGGCGGGAACCAATGAGCAGTTCTTC.